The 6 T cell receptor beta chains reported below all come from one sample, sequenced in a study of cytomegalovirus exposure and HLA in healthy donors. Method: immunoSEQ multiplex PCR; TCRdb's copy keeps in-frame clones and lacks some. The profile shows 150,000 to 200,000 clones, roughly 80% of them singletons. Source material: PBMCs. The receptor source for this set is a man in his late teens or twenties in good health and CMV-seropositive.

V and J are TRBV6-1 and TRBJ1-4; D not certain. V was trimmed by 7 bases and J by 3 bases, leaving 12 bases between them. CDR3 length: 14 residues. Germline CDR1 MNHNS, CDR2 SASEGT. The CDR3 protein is CASTRLAANEKLFF. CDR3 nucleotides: TGTGCCAGCACGAGGCTAGCGGCTAATGAAAAACTGTTTTTT.

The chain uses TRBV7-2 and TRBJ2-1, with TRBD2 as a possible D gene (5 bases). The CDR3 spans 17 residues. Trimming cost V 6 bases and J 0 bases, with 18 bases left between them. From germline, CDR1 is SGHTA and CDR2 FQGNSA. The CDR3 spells CASSSPKRSLSYNEQFF. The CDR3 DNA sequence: TGTGCCAGCAGTTCCCCCAAGCGGTCTCTCTCCTACAATGAGCAGTTCTTC.

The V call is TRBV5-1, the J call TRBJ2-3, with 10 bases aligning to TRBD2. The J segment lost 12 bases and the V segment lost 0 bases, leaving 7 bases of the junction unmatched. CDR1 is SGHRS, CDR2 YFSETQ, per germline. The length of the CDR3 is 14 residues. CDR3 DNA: TGCGCCAGCAGCTTGGAGGCTAGCGGGAGTGCCCAGTATTTT. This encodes CASSLEASGSAQYF.

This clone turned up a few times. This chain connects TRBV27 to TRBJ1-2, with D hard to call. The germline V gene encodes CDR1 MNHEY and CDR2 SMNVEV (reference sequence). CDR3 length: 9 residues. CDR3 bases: TGTGGCCGGGCGGGGGGCTACACCTTC. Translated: CGRAGGYTF.

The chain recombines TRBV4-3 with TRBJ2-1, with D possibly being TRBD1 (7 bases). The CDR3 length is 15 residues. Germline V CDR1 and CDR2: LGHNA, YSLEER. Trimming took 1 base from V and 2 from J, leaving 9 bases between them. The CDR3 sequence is CASSQVRGAYNEQFF. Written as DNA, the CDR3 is TGCGCCAGCAGCCAAGTCAGGGGGGCCTACAATGAGCAGTTCTTC.

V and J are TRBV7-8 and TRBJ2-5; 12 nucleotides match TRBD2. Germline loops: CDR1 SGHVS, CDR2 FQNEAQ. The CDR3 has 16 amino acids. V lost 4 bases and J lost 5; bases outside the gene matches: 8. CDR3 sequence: CASSSRLAGVMETQYF. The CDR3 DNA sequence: TGTGCCAGCAGCTCTCGACTAGCGGGAGTGATGGAGACCCAGTACTTC.